Listed below are T cell receptor beta chains from one sample, sequenced in a study of OX40 agonist ivuxolimab in advanced cancers. Here immunoSEQ multiplex PCR was the method, and the copy in TCRdb shows in-frame clones only, minus some. The sample records some 43,000 clones, 85% to 90% being singletons. The sequencing used CD4+ or CD8+ T cells sorted from blood, collected in a trial of the OX40 agonist ivuxolimab. All receptors derive from an adult with an advanced solid tumor such as melanoma, head and neck, liver or kidney cancer. Both conserved end residues are part of each CDR3. D genes are given only for firm matches. Clone size is shown for a subset of rows, as once, few, many or a class of expanded clone.

d_gene	j_gene	abundance	v_gene	len	CDR3aa	CDR3nt
NA	TRBJ2-7	NA	TRBV13	13	CASSSGPGYEQYF	TGTGCCAGCAGCTCGGGACCGGGCTACGAGCAGTACTTC
NA	TRBJ2-7	NA	TRBV4-3	14	CASSRGTSVYEQYF	TGCGCCAGCAGCCGCGGGACTTCGGTCTACGAGCAGTACTTC
NA	TRBJ2-3	NA	TRBV14	15	CASSQLGQFTDTQYF	TGTGCCAGCAGCCAACTTGGACAGTTCACAGATACGCAGTATTTT
TRBD2	TRBJ2-2	NA	TRBV5-1	17	CASSPPTSGSGAGELFF	TGCGCCAGCAGCCCCCCGACTAGCGGGAGTGGGGCCGGGGAGCTGTTTTTT
NA	TRBJ1-1	NA	TRBV11-2	14	CASSSYTPHTEAFF	TGTGCCAGCAGCTCTTACACCCCCCACACTGAAGCTTTCTTT
NA	TRBJ2-1	NA	TRBV4-3	18	CASSQGQDVGSSYNEQFF	TGCGCCAGCAGCCAAGGACAGGACGTAGGGAGCTCCTACAATGAGCAGTTCTTC
NA	TRBJ2-2	NA	TRBV11-3	14	CASSSHSKPGELFF	TGTGCCAGCAGTTCACATTCAAAGCCCGGGGAGCTGTTTTTT
NA	TRBJ2-7	NA	TRBV30	10	CAWKTHEQYF	TGTGCCTGGAAAACGCACGAGCAGTACTTC
NA	TRBJ2-7	NA	TRBV7-9	14	CASSLPTLSYEQYF	TGTGCCAGCAGCTTACCGACACTCTCCTACGAGCAGTACTTC
NA	TRBJ1-2	NA	TRBV19	17	CASSIDPDSYLNYGYTF	TGTGCCAGTAGTATAGATCCTGACTCATACCTTAACTATGGCTACACCTTC
NA	TRBJ2-3	NA	TRBV7-3	16	CASSLGGTGTQDTQYF	TGTGCCAGCAGCTTAGGGGGTACCGGGACACAAGATACGCAGTATTTT
NA	TRBJ2-1	NA	TRBV5-6	13	CASSLGGPDEQFF	TGTGCCAGCAGCTTGGGGGGGCCTGATGAGCAGTTCTTC
TRBD2	TRBJ2-1	NA	TRBV27	15	CASSPRLAGENEQFF	TGTGCCAGCAGTCCCCGACTAGCGGGAGAGAATGAGCAGTTCTTC
TRBD1	TRBJ2-5	NA	TRBV4-1	14	CASRETGGIETQYF	TGCGCCAGCAGGGAGACAGGGGGCATTGAGACCCAGTACTTC
NA	TRBJ1-1	NA	TRBV30	11	CACQMNTEAFF	TGTGCCTGCCAGATGAACACTGAAGCTTTCTTT
NA	TRBJ2-7	NA	TRBV27	15	CASSPGAGFAYEQYF	TGTGCCAGCAGCCCAGGTGCGGGGTTCGCCTACGAGCAGTACTTC
NA	TRBJ2-7	NA	TRBV4-1	15	CASSQERMSSYEQYF	TGCGCCAGCAGCCAAGAGCGCATGAGCTCCTACGAGCAGTACTTC
TRBD1	TRBJ1-5	NA	TRBV5-6	15	CASSSGDRGNQPQHF	TGTGCCAGCAGCTCGGGGGACAGGGGAAATCAGCCCCAGCATTTT
TRBD2	TRBJ2-3	NA	TRBV13	16	CASSRAAGVGADTQYF	TGTGCCAGCAGCCGGGCGGCGGGAGTGGGCGCAGATACGCAGTATTTT
NA	TRBJ1-1	NA	TRBV18	16	CASSPLGQQVNTEAFF	TGTGCCAGCTCACCACTCGGACAGCAGGTGAACACTGAAGCTTTCTTT
NA	TRBJ2-3	NA	TRBV28	14	CASSPPGFTDTQYF	TGTGCCAGCAGTCCCCCGGGCTTCACAGATACGCAGTATTTT
TRBD2	TRBJ2-3	NA	TRBV27	17	CASSSRLAGGYTDTQYF	TGTGCCAGCAGTTCCCGTCTAGCGGGAGGGTACACAGATACGCAGTATTTT
NA	TRBJ2-6	NA	TRBV27	15	CASSPSVSGANVLTF	TGTGCCAGCAGTCCCTCGGTCTCTGGGGCCAACGTCCTGACTTTC
NA	TRBJ2-1	once	TRBV4-3	15	CASSQDLAGYNEQFF	TGCGCCAGCAGCCAAGATCTCGCAGGGTACAATGAGCAGTTCTTC
NA	TRBJ1-5	NA	TRBV6-5	12	CASMRGNQPQHF	TGTGCCAGCATGCGGGGGAATCAGCCCCAGCATTTT
NA	TRBJ2-7	few	TRBV5-1	11	CASSYADEQYF	TGCGCCAGCAGCTATGCGGATGAGCAGTACTTC
NA	TRBJ1-1	NA	TRBV14	12	CASSQVYTEAFF	TGTGCCAGCAGCCAAGTCTACACTGAAGCTTTCTTT
TRBD1	TRBJ2-2	NA	TRBV9	18	CASSVERSRQGAFGELFF	TGTGCCAGCAGCGTAGAACGGTCCCGACAGGGGGCTTTCGGGGAGCTGTTTTTT
NA	TRBJ2-7	NA	TRBV19	13	CATIGPDNYEQYF	TGTGCCACCATCGGGCCTGATAACTACGAGCAGTACTTC
NA	TRBJ1-2	NA	TRBV4-3	16	CASSHLLQGGFYGYTF	TGCGCCAGCAGCCACCTACTACAGGGTGGATTCTATGGCTACACCTTC
NA	TRBJ1-6	NA	TRBV7-9	19	CASSLDFRVSRSYNSPLHF	TGTGCCAGCAGCTTAGATTTCAGGGTCTCGCGGTCCTATAATTCACCCCTCCACTTT
NA	TRBJ2-7	NA	TRBV7-8	15	CASSRSPTYSYEQYF	TGTGCCAGCAGCCGATCCCCCACGTACTCCTACGAGCAGTACTTC
TRBD2	TRBJ2-5	NA	TRBV4-3	15	CASSQERGGQETQYF	TGCGCCAGCAGCCAAGAGCGGGGGGGCCAAGAGACCCAGTACTTC
NA	TRBJ2-5	NA	TRBV6-5	15	CASSYQVPGKETQYF	TGTGCCAGCAGTTACCAAGTCCCGGGGAAAGAGACCCAGTACTTC
NA	TRBJ1-2	NA	TRBV9	13	CASTGASGYGYTF	TGTGCCAGCACAGGGGCCTCCGGCTATGGCTACACCTTC
NA	TRBJ1-6	NA	TRBV15	17	CATSRDRKLRDNSPLHF	TGTGCCACCAGCAGAGATCGGAAGTTAAGGGATAATTCACCCCTCCACTTT
NA	TRBJ1-2	NA	TRBV7-3	14	CASSSHQGSYGYTF	TGTGCCAGCAGCTCCCATCAGGGTTCTTATGGCTACACCTTC
TRBD2	TRBJ2-1	NA	TRBV4-3	18	CASSPGLAGGNMGDEQFF	TGCGCCAGCAGCCCTGGACTAGCGGGGGGAAATATGGGCGATGAGCAGTTCTTC
NA	TRBJ2-7	once	TRBV6-5	14	CASSYVSDSYEQYF	TGTGCCAGCAGTTACGTCTCGGACTCCTACGAGCAGTACTTC
NA	TRBJ2-2	NA	TRBV7-6	12	CASSFNTGELFF	TGTGCCAGCAGCTTCAACACCGGGGAGCTGTTTTTT
NA	TRBJ1-4	NA	TRBV27	22	CASSLSINRVGRGASTNEKLFF	TGTGCCAGCAGTTTATCGATAAATAGGGTTGGGAGGGGAGCGTCAACTAATGAAAAACTGTTTTTT
NA	TRBJ2-2	once	TRBV10-1	14	CASRPLAAAGELFF	TGCGCCAGCCGCCCACTAGCAGCCGCCGGGGAGCTGTTTTTT
NA	TRBJ2-3	NA	TRBV9	15	CASSVALGSTDTQYF	TGTGCCAGCAGCGTAGCGTTAGGGAGCACAGATACGCAGTATTTT
NA	TRBJ1-4	NA	TRBV7-9	17	CASSPTWVGRLNEKLFF	TGTGCCAGCAGCCCTACGTGGGTCGGACGGCTTAATGAAAAACTGTTTTTT
NA	TRBJ2-7	NA	TRBV11-1	11	CASSLAHEQYF	TGTGCCAGCAGCTTAGCACACGAGCAGTACTTC
NA	TRBJ2-1	NA	TRBV4-3	19	CASSLMLWAGTEAYNEQFF	TGCGCCAGCAGCCTCATGCTTTGGGCCGGGACCGAGGCCTACAATGAGCAGTTCTTC
TRBD2	TRBJ2-7	NA	TRBV7-6	15	CASSSGTSTSYEQYF	TGTGCCAGCAGCAGCGGGACTTCGACCTCCTACGAGCAGTACTTC
TRBD1	TRBJ2-7	NA	TRBV4-3	15	CASSQDWTGVYEQYF	TGCGCCAGCAGCCAAGATTGGACAGGGGTCTACGAGCAGTACTTC
NA	TRBJ2-4	few	TRBV27	13	CASGVGGQNIQYF	TGTGCCAGTGGGGTTGGGGGACAAAACATTCAGTACTTC
TRBD2	TRBJ2-2	NA	TRBV11-3	16	CASSPRAGGTTGELFF	TGTGCCAGCAGCCCGAGGGCGGGAGGCACCACCGGGGAGCTGTTTTTT
TRBD1	TRBJ1-6	NA	TRBV10-2	16	CASSEGTVIYNSPLHF	TGCGCCAGCAGTGAGGGGACAGTGATTTATAATTCACCCCTCCACTTT
NA	TRBJ1-1	NA	TRBV4-3	14	CASSQVTGTTEAFF	TGCGCCAGCAGCCAAGTAACAGGGACAACTGAAGCTTTCTTT
NA	TRBJ2-3	once	TRBV7-9	14	CASSLGLEADTQYF	TGTGCCAGCAGCTTAGGGCTAGAGGCAGATACGCAGTATTTT